One sample yielded the 14 T cell receptor beta chains listed below, sequenced in a study of T cell repertoires in cytomegalovirus infection (dated by TCRdb to about 2019). The intended sense of this specimen's treatment or condition label: in vitro stimulation with specific CMV peptide epitopes to enrich CMV-specific T cells. These TCRs are of unknown antigen specificity. The sample was run on an Illumina HiSeq 1500. The public reads were quality trimmed at Q25 with fastp and then assembled into clones with MiXCR by TCRdb, keeping productive beta chains. Duplicate CDR3 protein sequences are folded into a single record with the most common DNA and genes. This sample gives hundreds of thousands of distinct CDR3 sequences in total; about a third of them show up just once. The leading ten clones occupy 11% to 15% of the sample. Sequenced here: cultured CD8+ T cells from PBMCs, sampled from culture after CMV antigen stimulation. The source of these receptors is a human donor in good health (CMV status not recorded). Some clones in this sample may be carry-over from other donors' samples.

The V and J genes are TRBV2 and TRBJ2-1, with D tentatively TRBD2 (6 bases). The CDR3 spans 14 residues. V was cut by 5 bases and J by 7 bases, with 15 bases left in between. The germline V gene encodes CDR1 SNHLY and CDR2 FYNNEI. The CDR3 is CASSSPEGRNEQFF. The CDR3 DNA reads TGTGCCAGCAGTTCGCCGGAGGGCCGAAATGAGCAGTTCTTC.

About this clonotype: A junction end diverges from the germline sequence, so it may reflect a read error. This sequence joins TRBV7-9 and TRBJ2-2, with D possibly TRBD1 on 5 matching bases. The germline V gene encodes CDR1 SEHNR and CDR2 FQNEAQ (reference sequence). The CDR3 loop spans 13 amino acids. The CDR3, as DNA: TGTGTCAGCAGTCAGGGTTACACCGGGGAGCTGTTTTTT. The encoded protein is CVSSQGYTGELFF.

This clonotype was found a few times. This sequence joins TRBV27 and TRBJ1-1; perhaps TRBD1 as D (6 bases). There are 16 residues in the CDR3. Germline V gene sequence: CDR1 MNHEY, CDR2 SMNVEV (reference sequence). Trimming took 3 bases from V and 0 from J, leaving 14 bases between them. For the CDR3, the DNA is TGTGCCAGCAGTTTGGAAGGGGGAAGGTTGAACACTGAAGCTTTCTTT. Its translation: CASSLEGGRLNTEAFF.

In this sample, this clonotype turned up once. A much bigger clone sits one base away, suggesting this may be a read error. This chain's CDR3 is CASSQRGGDKETQYF. The CDR3 DNA follows: TGTGCCAGCAGCCAGAGGGGAGGCGATAAAGAGACCCAGTACTTC. This chain uses TRBV7-6 with TRBJ2-5, with a weak D call TRBD2 (6 bases). Germline V gives CDR1 SGHVS, CDR2 FNYEAQ. Deletions cut 5 bases from V and 3 bases from J, with 16 bases between. The CDR3 totals 15 residues. The full variable domain, rest sourced from reference TRBV7-6 and TRBJ2-5, is GAGVSQSPRYKVTKRGQDVALRCDPISGHVSLYWYRQALGQGPEFLTYFNYEAQQDKSGLPNDRFSAERPEGSISTLTIQRTEQRDSAMYRCASSQRGGDKETQYFGPGTRLLVL.

V usage is TRBV7-9 and J usage is TRBJ2-3, with TRBD1 matching over 10 bases. Per germline, CDR1 SEHNR and CDR2 FQNEAQ (reference sequence). This CDR3 is built from 12 residues. The J segment lost 6 bases and the V segment lost 9 bases, leaving 3 bases of the junction unmatched. The CDR3 loop is CASGQGGDTQYF. The CDR3 region has the DNA TGTGCCAGTGGACAGGGGGGCGATACGCAGTATTTT.

The sample holds a few counts of this clonotype. The rearrangement joins TRBV7-6 to TRBJ2-4, with 12 bases fitting TRBD1. The germline CDR1 and CDR2 sequences are SGHVS and FNYEAQ. The CDR3 is made up of 14 amino acids. The J segment lost 8 bases and the V segment lost 5 bases, leaving 4 bases of the junction unmatched. The CDR3 spells CASSPGTGGDIQYF. The CDR3 region has the DNA TGTGCCAGCAGCCCCGGGACAGGGGGCGACATTCAGTACTTC.

This clonotype was detected only a few times. The chain carries TRBV20-1 and TRBJ1-6; D is unresolved. CDR1 DFQATT and CDR2 SNEGSKA come from the germline V gene (reference sequence). This CDR3 spans 14 amino acids. Trimming shortened V by 0 bases and J by 8 bases, and 11 bases separated the two germline ends. The DNA of the CDR3 is TGCAGTGCTAGAGATTTGGACTTCGATTCACCCCTCCACTTT. Translation gives CSARDLDFDSPLHF.

The gene calls are TRBV6-1 and TRBJ1-4; D remains unclear. V gave up 5 bases and J gave up 0 bases, with 13 bases separating them. This CDR3 comprises 16 residues. The germline V gene encodes CDR1 MNHNS and CDR2 SASEGT. CDR3 nucleotides: TGTGCCAGCAGTTATACCATCTTTGCAACTAATGAAAAACTGTTTTTT. Translated: CASSYTIFATNEKLFF.

The table lists this clonotype with many counts. The chain joins TRBV5-1 to TRBJ2-3; D not resolved. V lost 0 bases and J 0 bases, leaving 14 bases between the germline ends. The CDR3 runs to 17 residues. Germline V gives CDR1 SGHRS, CDR2 YFSETQ. CDR3 amino acids: CASSLETVRISTDTQYF. The CDR3, as DNA: TGCGCCAGCAGCTTGGAAACGGTGCGAATTAGCACAGATACGCAGTATTTT.

This clonotype showed up just a few times. This chain links TRBV11-3 with TRBJ1-2; unclear D gene. There are 13 residues in the CDR3. Germline CDR1 and CDR2: SGHNT and YENEEA. V was shortened by 1 base and J by 4 bases, with 7 bases between the two germline ends. The CDR3 sequence: CASSLAPGYGYTF. DNA for the CDR3: TGTGCCAGCAGCTTAGCACCCGGCTATGGCTACACCTTC.

The chain has TRBV2 and TRBJ2-1; the match to TRBD2 covers 10 bases. Trimming removed 3 bases from V and 5 bases from J; junction bases left unmatched: 13. CDR1 is SNHLY, CDR2 FYNNEI, per germline. CDR3 length: 18 amino acids. As DNA, the CDR3 is TGTGCCAGCAGTGATGGGGGCATTGGACTAGCGGCTAACAATGAGCAGTTCTTC. Encoded protein: CASSDGGIGLAANNEQFF. Full variable domain (rest looked up from reference TRBV2 and TRBJ2-1): EPEVTQTPSHQVTQMGQEVILRCVPISNHLYFYWYRQILGQKVEFLVSFYNNEISEKSEIFDDQFSVERPDGSNFTLKIRSTKLEDSAMYFCASSDGGIGLAANNEQFFGPGTRLTVL.

The table lists this clonotype with a few counts. The rearrangement joins TRBV6-2 or TRBV6-3 to TRBJ1-1; D is undetermined. Germline CDR1 MNHEY, CDR2 SVGEGT. The CDR3 length is 14 residues. V was clipped by 2 bases and J by 0 bases, with 7 bases between them. Here the CDR3 reads CASSYEIMNTEAFF. In DNA, the CDR3 is TGTGCCAGCAGTTACGAGATCATGAACACTGAAGCTTTCTTT.

This chain joins TRBV12-3 or TRBV12-4 and TRBJ1-1; D call uncertain. The CDR3 spans 13 residues. The V gene lost 1 base and the J gene lost 6 bases, with 9 bases spanning the gap. The CDR3 DNA reads as TGTGCCAGCAGTTTAGAGGCCCCCGCTGAAGCTTTCTTT. It yields the protein CASSLEAPAEAFF.

This clonotype has just one count. The V and J genes are TRBV6-2 or TRBV6-3 and TRBJ2-2; perhaps TRBD2 as D (5 bases). This CDR3 comprises 15 residues. Looked up from germline, CDR1 is MNHEY and CDR2 is SVGEGT. V dropped 5 bases and J dropped 2 bases, with 12 bases sitting between them. The CDR3 region has the DNA TGTGCCAGCAGTCCCCCGAGGACTAACACCGGGGAGCTGTTTTTT. This gives the protein CASSPPRTNTGELFF.